One sample yielded the 25 T cell receptor beta chains listed below, sequenced in a study of T cell changes during pregnancy in multiple sclerosis. Method: immunoSEQ multiplex PCR; TCRdb's copy keeps in-frame clones and lacks some. The data contain around 77,000 clones, 91% of them seen just once; the ten biggest clones take up 0.55% to 0.85%. Sample: peripheral blood, taken in the third trimester of pregnancy. The receptor source for this set is a female donor in good health, enrolled as a control in a pregnancy study.

This chain uses TRBV9 with TRBJ2-7; D possibly corresponds to TRBD2 (5 bases). The CDR3 has 15 residues. Germline V gives CDR1 SGDLS, CDR2 YYNGEE. Trimming cost V 4 bases and J 2 bases, with 16 bases left between them. The CDR3 reads CASSPRSGKTYEQYF. DNA of the CDR3: TGTGCCAGCAGCCCCCGCAGCGGTAAGACCTACGAGCAGTACTTC.

The chain couples TRBV7-2 to TRBJ2-1, with 9 bases identical to TRBD2. CDR3 length: 16 amino acids. V gave up 5 bases and J gave up 4 bases; unmatched junction bases: 9. CDR1 and CDR2 (germline): SGHTA, FQGNSA. The CDR3 protein is CASSIPTSGPYNEQFF. Here the CDR3 DNA reads TGTGCCAGCAGCATCCCCACTAGCGGGCCTTACAATGAGCAGTTCTTC.

This chain connects TRBV11-2 to TRBJ2-5; a possible D gene is TRBD1 (5 bases). V lost 0 bases to trimming and J lost 3 bases, with 5 bases between them. This CDR3 comprises 13 residues. CDR1 is SGHAT, CDR2 FQNNGV, per germline. The CDR3 reads CASSLDREETQYF. The CDR3 DNA reads TGTGCCAGCAGCTTAGACAGGGAAGAGACCCAGTACTTC.

V is TRBV14 and J is TRBJ1-3, with TRBD1 matching 8 bases. Trimming took 2 bases from V and 0 from J; bases not matched to a gene: 12. Germline V gene data show CDR1 as SGHDN and CDR2 as FVKESK. CDR3 length: 19 residues. The CDR3 DNA sequence: TGTGCCAGCAGCCAACTCCTTAGACAGGGGCCTTTCTCTGGAAACACCATATATTTT. Translating gives CASSQLLRQGPFSGNTIYF.

The V call is TRBV7-9, the J call TRBJ1-2; tentatively, D is TRBD1 (6 bases). The CDR3 contains 14 residues. Germline V gives CDR1 SEHNR, CDR2 FQNEAQ (reference sequence). V lost 1 base to trimming and J lost 8 bases, with 14 bases between them. CDR3 residues: CASSLGTGLGGYTF. In nucleotides, the CDR3 is TGTGCCAGCAGCTTAGGTACAGGGTTAGGCGGCTACACCTTC.

V gene TRBV7-2 combines with J gene TRBJ2-3, with D tentatively TRBD2 (6 bases). CDR1 and CDR2 from the germline V gene are SGHTA and FQGNSA. V was cut by 1 base and J by 7 bases, with 9 bases left in between. CDR3 length: 13 amino acids. CDR3 in DNA: TGTGCCAGCAGCTTAGGGGCGGGATATACGCAGTATTTT. This encodes CASSLGAGYTQYF.

This clone was counted once. The rearrangement joins TRBV18 to TRBJ1-1; perhaps TRBD1 as D (5 bases). The germline V gene has CDR1 KGHSH and CDR2 LQKENI. Trimming shortened V by 2 bases and J by 1 base, and 14 bases separated the two germline ends. The CDR3 totals 16 residues. CDR3 sequence: CASSPMAGKGNTEAFF. The CDR3 DNA is TGTGCCAGCTCACCAATGGCAGGGAAGGGGAACACTGAAGCTTTCTTT.

The rearrangement links TRBV4-3 to TRBJ1-6; no definite D call. Trimming took 0 bases from V and 0 from J, leaving 12 bases between them. Germline V lookup: CDR1 LGHNA, CDR2 YSLEER. CDR3 length: 18 residues. The CDR3 region is CASSQDHGGSSYNSPLHF. CDR3 bases: TGCGCCAGCAGCCAAGATCATGGCGGGAGCTCCTATAATTCACCCCTCCACTTT.

The chain is built from TRBV19 and TRBJ2-6, with D perhaps matching TRBD2 (6 bases). The CDR3 spans 14 residues. CDR1 LNHDA and CDR2 SQIVND come from the germline V gene (reference sequence). The V gene lost 7 bases and the J gene lost 5 bases, with 12 bases spanning the gap. The chain's CDR3 is CASKGGDRANVLTF. CDR3 DNA: TGTGCCAGTAAAGGAGGGGATAGGGCCAACGTCCTGACTTTC.

This chain uses TRBV15 with TRBJ2-3; 7 nucleotides line up with TRBD1. The CDR3 runs to 16 residues. Trimming removed 3 bases from V and 4 bases from J; junction bases left unmatched: 10. The germline gives CDR1 LNHNV, CDR2 YYDKDF (reference sequence). The chain's CDR3 is CATSSRQGSLADTQYF. CDR3 DNA sequence: TGTGCCACCAGCAGTCGACAGGGTAGTTTAGCAGATACGCAGTATTTT.

This chain uses TRBV7-7 with TRBJ2-3; D not certain. V was trimmed by 1 base and J by 5 bases, leaving 10 bases between them. The CDR3 is made up of 14 amino acids. The V gene's germline CDR1 is SSHAT and CDR2 FNYEAQ (reference sequence). The CDR3, as DNA: TGTGCCAGCAGCTTAGGTCACCCGGGAGATACGCAGTATTTT. Translation gives CASSLGHPGDTQYF.

The gene calls are TRBV7-2 and TRBJ2-5; 8 bases are shared with TRBD1. Germline V lookup: CDR1 SGHTA, CDR2 FQGNSA. This CDR3 has 15 amino acids. The ends lost 1 base at V and 0 bases at J; junction bases unmatched: 1. The CDR3 here is CASSLVDRDQETQYF. The DNA of the CDR3 is TGTGCCAGCAGCTTAGTGGACAGGGACCAAGAGACCCAGTACTTC.

The chain combines TRBV6-1 with TRBJ1-1; D gene uncertain. Germline V gene sequence: CDR1 MNHNS, CDR2 SASEGT. The V gene lost 6 bases and the J gene lost 3 bases, with 11 bases spanning the gap. The CDR3 covers 13 residues. The CDR3 sequence: CASSATSHTEAFF. The DNA for the CDR3 is TGTGCCAGCAGCGCCACGAGCCACACTGAAGCTTTCTTT.

The chain couples TRBV5-6 to TRBJ1-4; no definite D call. The CDR3 sequence is 15 residues long. Germline V gene data show CDR1 as SGHDT and CDR2 as YYEEEE. Between the trimmed V and J ends, which lost 4 bases and 0 bases, there was a span of 10 bases. CDR3: CASSPYTPTNEKLFF. Written as DNA, the CDR3 is TGTGCCAGCAGCCCGTACACCCCAACTAATGAAAAACTGTTTTTT.

The CDR3 is CASSHPPGANEKLFF. CDR3 coding DNA: TGTGCCAGCAGCCACCCGCCGGGTGCTAATGAAAAACTGTTTTTT. The rearrangement links TRBV11-2 to TRBJ1-4; D gene ambiguous. The CDR3 runs to 15 residues. V lost 5 bases and J 3 bases, leaving 13 bases between the germline ends. Germline-derived CDR1 and CDR2 are SGHAT and FQNNGV. The entire variable domain, with the rest obtained from reference TRBV11-2 and TRBJ1-4, is as follows: EAGVAQSPRYKIIEKRQSVAFWCNPISGHATLYWYQQILGQGPKLLIQFQNNGVVDDSQLPKDRFSAERLKGVDSTLKIQPAKLEDSAVYLCASSHPPGANEKLFFGSGTQLSVL.

There are a few counts of this clone. The V call is TRBV5-1, the J call TRBJ1-2; D is undetermined. CDR3 length: 13 residues. The germline V gene encodes CDR1 SGHRS and CDR2 YFSETQ. V lost 1 base to trimming and J lost 0 bases, with 4 bases between them. CDR3 sequence: CASSLIANYGYTF. DNA for the CDR3: TGCGCCAGCAGCTTGATCGCTAACTATGGCTACACCTTC. The complete variable domain, with remaining parts taken from reference TRBV5-1 and TRBJ1-2, reads KAGVTQTPRYLIKTRGQQVTLSCSPISGHRSVSWYQQTPGQGLQFLFEYFSETQRNKGNFPGRFSGRQFSNSRSEMNVSTLELGDSALYLCASSLIANYGYTFGSGTRLTVV.

This chain joins TRBV6-5 and TRBJ2-1; no clear D. Between the trimmed V and J ends, which lost 0 bases and 9 bases, there was a span of 6 bases. Germline assignment: CDR1 MNHEY and CDR2 SVGAGI. The CDR3 extends over 12 amino acids. The DNA for the CDR3 is TGTGCCAGCAGTTACTCTTACGGTGAGCAGTTCTTC. Translating it yields CASSYSYGEQFF.

This clone is a singleton in its sample. The chain links TRBV7-2 to TRBJ2-7, with 8 positions matching TRBD1. J gave up 7 bases and V 0 bases, and 2 bases lay outside the gene matches. The CDR3 has 13 amino acids. Germline V CDR1 and CDR2: SGHTA, FQGNSA. CDR3 loop: CASSLAWTGEQYF. As DNA, the CDR3 is TGTGCCAGCAGCTTAGCGTGGACAGGGGAGCAGTACTTC.

The V gene is TRBV6-4, the J gene TRBJ2-1; possible D gene TRBD2, 5 bases. The germline V gene encodes CDR1 MRHNA and CDR2 SNTAGT. The CDR3 extends over 15 amino acids. V was pared by 0 bases and J by 2 bases, with 8 bases between. This CDR3 is CASSDSEGPYNEQFF. CDR3 nucleotides: TGTGCCAGCAGTGACTCCGAGGGCCCCTACAATGAGCAGTTCTTC.

The rearrangement joins TRBV2 to TRBJ2-5; 7 bases line up with TRBD2. Per germline, CDR1 SNHLY and CDR2 FYNNEI. This CDR3 is 15 amino acids long. V lost 8 bases, J lost 1 base, and 10 bases stayed unmatched. The CDR3 loop reads CASLGSGRTQETQYF. CDR3 in DNA: TGTGCCAGCTTGGGGTCCGGGAGGACCCAAGAGACCCAGTACTTC.

The chain links TRBV9 to TRBJ2-1; 12 nucleotides match TRBD2. CDR3 length: 16 amino acids. Trimming at V came to 4 bases and at J to 2 bases, leaving 4 bases not matched to a gene. The germline gives CDR1 SGDLS, CDR2 YYNGEE. CDR3 in amino acids: CASSPRTSGAYNEQFF. In nucleotides, the CDR3 is TGTGCCAGCAGCCCCAGGACTAGCGGGGCCTACAATGAGCAGTTCTTC.

The chain couples TRBV28 to TRBJ1-2; D unresolved. CDR3 length: 14 residues. Germline CDR1 reads MDHEN; CDR2 reads SYDVKM. V lost 4 bases, J lost 2 bases, and 11 bases lay in between. The CDR3 DNA follows: TGTGCCAGCAGTTCATTCGCAGGAAACTATGGCTACACCTTC. Its translation is CASSSFAGNYGYTF.

V gene TRBV28 combines with J gene TRBJ2-3; a weak D match, TRBD2 (5 bases). CDR1 and CDR2 from the germline V gene are MDHEN and SYDVKM. The V and J ends lost 2 bases and 2 bases respectively, with 17 bases between them. This CDR3 is 17 amino acids long. The CDR3 nucleotides are TGTGCCAGCAGTTTAGGAGCGGCGCGGGCAACCACAGATACGCAGTATTTT. Amino acid sequence: CASSLGAARATTDTQYF. Using reference TRBV28 and TRBJ2-3 for the parts outside the CDR3, the full variable domain is DVKVTQSSRYLVKRTGEKVFLECVQDMDHENMFWYRQDPGLGLRLIYFSYDVKMKEKGDIPEGYSVSREKKERFSLILESASTNQTSMYLCASSLGAARATTDTQYFGPGTRLTVL.

V and J are TRBV19 and TRBJ1-2; possibly TRBD1 for D (5 bases). Germline-derived CDR1 and CDR2 are LNHDA and SQIVND (reference sequence). Trimming took off 5 bases at V and 3 bases at J, with 13 bases between the two ends. The CDR3 totals 14 residues. The CDR3 DNA is TGTGCCAGTAGTCTCAGGGCAAGCTACTATGGCTACACCTTC. Translating it yields CASSLRASYYGYTF.

This chain links TRBV4-2 with TRBJ1-2; tentatively, D is TRBD1 (6 bases). The germline gives CDR1 LGHNA, CDR2 YNFKEQ. The CDR3 totals 13 residues. V gave up 4 bases and J gave up 7 bases, with 13 bases separating them. CDR3 in DNA: TGTGCCAGCAGCCCCCAGGGGAGAGGTGGCTACACCTTC. This translates into CASSPQGRGGYTF.